These 23 T cell receptor beta chains came from one sample sequenced in a study of neurological immune-mediated disorders. TCRdb analysed the 5' RACE reads with MiXCR anew, one entry per CDR3 protein. The data show 55,000 to 75,000 distinct CDR3 sequences, with around 2.3% seen just once and about 3% held by the top ten. The specimen sequenced was PBMCs. The receptors derive from a man aged 45-65 years with multiple sclerosis.

The chain carries TRBV5-6 and TRBJ1-5; D perhaps matches TRBD1 (6 bases). Germline CDR1 reads SGHDT; CDR2 reads YYEEEE. Trimming removed 3 bases from V and 10 bases from J, with 17 bases in between. The length of the CDR3 is 14 residues. Here the CDR3 DNA reads TGTGCCAGCAGCTCGGGGGGGGCCGGCCATCCCCAGCATTTT. Encoded protein: CASSSGGAGHPQHF. The full variable domain, with the rest looked up from reference TRBV5-6 and TRBJ1-5, is DAGVTQSPTHLIKTRGQQVTLRCSPKSGHDTVSWYQQALGQGPQFIFQYYEEEERQRGNFPDRFSGHQFPNYSSELNVNALLLGDSALYLCASSSGGAGHPQHFGDGTRLSIL.

This clonotype was seen at least ten times. The rearrangement joins TRBV12-3 or TRBV12-4 to TRBJ2-5, with a tentative D call TRBD2 (7 bases). V was clipped by 3 bases and J by 2 bases, with 13 bases between them. The CDR3 sequence is 15 residues long. The CDR3, as DNA: TGTGCCAGCAGTTTCCGGGGGGCAGGGCAAGAGACCCAGTACTTC. Residues: CASSFRGAGQETQYF.

The table lists this clonotype with many counts. The V call is TRBV5-5, the J call TRBJ1-1, with D possibly matching TRBD1 (5 bases). The germline V and J ends were trimmed by 0 bases and 1 base, with 10 bases remaining between them. The CDR3 sequence is 15 residues long. CDR1 and CDR2 (germline): SGHKS, YYEKEE (reference sequence). CDR3 sequence reads: CASSLAGPTNTEAFF. DNA of the CDR3: TGTGCCAGCAGCTTGGCGGGACCGACGAACACTGAAGCTTTCTTT.

This clonotype was counted many times. CDR3: CASSLTAGEQFF. The CDR3 DNA is TGTGCCAGCAGCTTAACGGCCGGGGAGCAGTTCTTC. This rearrangement joins TRBV7-6 to TRBJ2-1; D remains unclear. Germline V gives CDR1 SGHVS, CDR2 FNYEAQ. The CDR3 has 12 amino acids. Trimming took 2 bases from V and 10 from J, leaving 9 bases between them.

This clonotype was observed at least ten times. V is TRBV9 and J is TRBJ2-5; D may be TRBD2 (5 bases). With 1 base removed from V and 4 bases from J, the gap between germline ends came to 20 bases. Per germline, CDR1 SGDLS and CDR2 YYNGEE. The CDR3 extends over 17 amino acids. Written as DNA, the CDR3 is TGTGCCAGCAGCGTAATCCCGACGGGTGGAGGTGGAGAGACCCAGTACTTC. Translating gives CASSVIPTGGGGETQYF.

This clonotype was counted many times. The chain couples TRBV5-1 to TRBJ1-2, with a tentative D call TRBD1 (5 bases). This CDR3 spans 14 amino acids. Germline CDR1 reads SGHRS; CDR2 reads YFSETQ. V was clipped by 1 base and J by 6 bases, with 13 bases between them. This chain's CDR3 is CASSLLGGENGYTF. The CDR3 DNA reads TGCGCCAGCAGCTTGCTGGGAGGGGAGAATGGCTACACCTTC. Full variable domain (missing parts from reference TRBV5-1 and TRBJ1-2): KAGVTQTPRYLIKTRGQQVTLSCSPISGHRSVSWYQQTPGQGLQFLFEYFSETQRNKGNFPGRFSGRQFSNSRSEMNVSTLELGDSALYLCASSLLGGENGYTFGSGTRLTVV.

This clonotype was seen many times. The CDR3 bases are TGTGCCAGCGCGGTGACAGGGCCTCGTAATTCACCCCTCCACTTT. This gives the protein CASAVTGPRNSPLHF. The chain is built from TRBV18 and TRBJ1-6, with TRBD1 matching 7 bases. Germline V lookup: CDR1 KGHSH, CDR2 LQKENI. Trimming at V came to 8 bases and at J to 6 bases, leaving 10 bases not matched to a gene. CDR3 size: 15 residues.

This clonotype appeared many times. The genes are TRBV4-3 and TRBJ1-5, with a possible D match to TRBD1 (5 bases). There are 14 residues in the CDR3. Germline loops: CDR1 LGHNA, CDR2 YSLEER. Trimming cost V 1 base and J 3 bases, with 7 bases left between them. CDR3 sequence: CASSQAGDNQPQHF. The CDR3 bases are TGCGCCAGCAGCCAAGCGGGGGACAATCAGCCCCAGCATTTT.

This clonotype was observed at least ten times. CDR3 sequence (DNA): TGTGCCAGCAGTCAAAGATCGACTGAAGCTTTCTTT. Protein: CASSQRSTEAFF. The rearrangement uses TRBV7-8 and TRBJ1-1; D unclear. V was cut by 6 bases and J by 5 bases, with 10 bases left in between. Germline-derived CDR1 and CDR2 are SGHVS and FQNEAQ. CDR3 length equals 12 residues.

At least ten counts were recorded for this clonotype. The J gene is TRBJ1-3, the V gene TRBV20-1; a possible D gene is TRBD1 (5 bases). Germline CDR1 reads DFQATT; CDR2 reads SNEGSKA (reference sequence). The CDR3 length is 14 residues. V was shortened by 5 bases and J by 0 bases, with 11 bases between the two germline ends. DNA for the CDR3: TGCAGTGCTCTCGACAGAAGCTCTGGAAACACCATATATTTT. Its protein is CSALDRSSGNTIYF.

This clonotype was recorded many times. The rearrangement uses TRBV24-1 and TRBJ1-6, with D tentatively TRBD1 (5 bases). This CDR3 comprises 13 residues. Germline V CDR1 and CDR2: KGHDR, SFDVKD. The V gene lost 4 bases and the J gene lost 7 bases, with 7 bases spanning the gap. The CDR3 sequence: CATSEEGNSPLHF. The CDR3 DNA is TGTGCCACCAGTGAGGAGGGGAATTCACCCCTCCACTTT.

This clonotype has at least ten counts. The chain has TRBV20-1 and TRBJ2-5; D might be TRBD2 (6 bases). The germline CDR1 and CDR2 sequences are DFQATT and SNEGSKA (reference sequence). V lost 3 bases to trimming and J lost 5 bases, with 19 bases between them. This CDR3 contains 15 residues. The CDR3 is CSARAPGRLGETQYF. For the CDR3, the DNA is TGCAGTGCTAGGGCCCCCGGGCGACTAGGGGAGACCCAGTACTTC.

This clonotype was seen at least ten times. V gene TRBV7-3 combines with J gene TRBJ2-1; D is possibly TRBD2 (6 bases). The CDR3 covers 14 residues. Germline CDR1 reads SGHTA; CDR2 reads FQGTGA. V was clipped by 5 bases and J by 8 bases, with 16 bases between them. The CDR3 bases are TGTGCCAGCAGCGTCCGGCCGGGGGAATATGAGCAGTTCTTC. Translation: CASSVRPGEYEQFF.

This clonotype has at least ten counts. CDR3 coding DNA: TGTGCCAGCAGCCAAGGGGGCGGATTCTATGGCTACACCTTC. Its protein is CASSQGGGFYGYTF. The gene calls are TRBV4-2 and TRBJ1-2; D possibly corresponds to TRBD1 (5 bases). Germline-derived CDR1 and CDR2 are LGHNA and YNFKEQ. The V gene lost 1 base and the J gene lost 4 bases, with 10 bases spanning the gap. The CDR3 runs to 14 residues.

This clonotype was seen only a few times. CDR3 DNA sequence: TGCGCCAGCAGCGCCCGGACAGGGGTCACAGATACGCAGTATTTT. Amino acids: CASSARTGVTDTQYF. The V gene is TRBV4-3, the J gene TRBJ2-3; TRBD1 agrees at 9 bases. The length of the CDR3 is 15 residues. The trim removed 5 bases at V and 2 bases at J, leaving 5 bases unmatched. Looked up from germline, CDR1 is LGHNA and CDR2 is YSLEER.

At least ten counts were recorded for this clonotype. This chain links TRBV7-9 with TRBJ1-5; D not certain. Germline-derived CDR1 and CDR2 are SEHNR and FQNEAQ (reference sequence). Trimming removed 6 bases from V and 2 bases from J, with 8 bases in between. This CDR3 comprises 13 residues. CDR3 DNA sequence: TGTGCCAGCAGTGGGGTCGGCAATCAGCCCCAGCATTTT. As protein: CASSGVGNQPQHF.

This clonotype was found many times. The chain uses TRBV5-1 and TRBJ1-6; D not certain. Germline V gives CDR1 SGHRS, CDR2 YFSETQ. The V end lost 0 bases, the J end lost 7 bases, and 2 bases lay between the germline ends. This CDR3 is 12 amino acids long. The CDR3 protein is CASSLGNSPLHF. Written as DNA, the CDR3 is TGCGCCAGCAGCTTGGGGAATTCACCCCTCCACTTT.

This clonotype was recorded at least ten times. The chain couples TRBV14 to TRBJ1-2, with D maybe TRBD1 (5 bases). V was pared by 0 bases and J by 7 bases, with 15 bases between. CDR1 is SGHDN, CDR2 FVKESK, per germline. The CDR3 totals 15 residues. CDR3 loop: CASSQDFTGLRGYTF. CDR3 nucleotides: TGTGCCAGCAGCCAAGATTTCACAGGTCTTCGTGGCTACACCTTC.

This clonotype was seen only a few times. The chain couples TRBV7-2 to TRBJ2-1; D remains unclear. CDR1 is SGHTA, CDR2 FQGNSA, per germline. The length of the CDR3 is 16 residues. The V end was cut by 3 bases, the J end by 0 bases, with 12 bases between. The CDR3 region is CASSFVPLISYNEQFF. In nucleotides, the CDR3 is TGTGCCAGCAGCTTTGTCCCCTTAATCTCCTACAATGAGCAGTTCTTC.

The sample holds many counts of this clonotype. The gene calls are TRBV7-8 and TRBJ1-1; 7 bases are shared with TRBD1. Germline CDR1 reads SGHVS; CDR2 reads FQNEAQ. Trimming cost V 5 bases and J 1 base; bases outside gene matches: 7. The CDR3 length is 15 residues. CDR3 sequence: CASSKDRAKNTEAFF. In DNA form, the CDR3 reads TGTGCCAGCAGCAAAGACAGGGCGAAGAACACTGAAGCTTTCTTT. The full variable domain, in which reference TRBV7-8 and TRBJ1-1 provide the parts outside the CDR3, is GAGVSQSPRYKVAKRGQDVALRCDPISGHVSLFWYQQALGQGPEFLTYFQNEAQLDKSGLPSDRFFAERPEGSVSTLKIQRTQQEDSAVYLCASSKDRAKNTEAFFGQGTRLTVV.

This clonotype was found many times. This rearrangement joins TRBV27 to TRBJ1-5; D might be TRBD1 (5 bases). CDR1 is MNHEY and CDR2 is SMNVEV in the germline V gene (reference sequence). V lost 2 bases, J lost 7 bases, and 12 bases lay in between. CDR3 length: 14 amino acids. Here the CDR3 reads CASSLQAGWQPQHF. CDR3 in DNA: TGTGCCAGCAGTTTACAGGCAGGGTGGCAGCCCCAGCATTTT.

A few counts support this clonotype. A much larger clone lies a single base off, so this may be a read error. V and J are TRBV5-6 and TRBJ2-2, with D perhaps TRBD1 or TRBD2 (5 bases each). This CDR3 region has 15 residues. CDR1 is SGHDT and CDR2 is YYEEEE in the germline V gene. In DNA form, the CDR3 reads TGTGCCAGCAGCGCTCCCGAGATTAACACCGGGGCGCTGTTTTTT. It codes for CASSAPEINTGALFF.

This clonotype appeared many times. The genes are TRBV20-1 and TRBJ2-1, with no clear D. The CDR3 totals 15 residues. Germline V gives CDR1 DFQATT, CDR2 SNEGSKA (reference sequence). Trimming took off 1 base at V and 8 bases at J, with 18 bases between the two ends. CDR3 bases: TGCAGTGCTAGAGCGACTGTGACGGATTGGTATGAGCAGTTCTTC. Protein: CSARATVTDWYEQFF.